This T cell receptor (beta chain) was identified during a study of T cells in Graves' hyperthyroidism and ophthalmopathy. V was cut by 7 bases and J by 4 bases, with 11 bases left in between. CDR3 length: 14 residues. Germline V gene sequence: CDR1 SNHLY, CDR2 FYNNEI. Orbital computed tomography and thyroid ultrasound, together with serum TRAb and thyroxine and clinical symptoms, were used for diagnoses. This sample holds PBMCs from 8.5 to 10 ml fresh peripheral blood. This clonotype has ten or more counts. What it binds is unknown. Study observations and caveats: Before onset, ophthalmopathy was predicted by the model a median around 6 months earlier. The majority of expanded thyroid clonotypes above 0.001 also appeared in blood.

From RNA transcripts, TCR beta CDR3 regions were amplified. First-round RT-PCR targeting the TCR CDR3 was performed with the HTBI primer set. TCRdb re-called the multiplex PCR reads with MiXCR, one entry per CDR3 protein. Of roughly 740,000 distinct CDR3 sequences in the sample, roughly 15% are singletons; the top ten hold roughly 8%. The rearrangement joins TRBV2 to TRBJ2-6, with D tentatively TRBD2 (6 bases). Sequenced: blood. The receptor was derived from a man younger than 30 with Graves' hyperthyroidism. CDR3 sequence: CASKARGGANVLTF. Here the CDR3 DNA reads TGTGCCAGCAAGGCCCGGGGGGGGGCCAACGTCCTGACTTTC. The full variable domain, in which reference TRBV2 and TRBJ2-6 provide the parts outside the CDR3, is EPEVTQTPSHQVTQMGQEVILRCVPISNHLYFYWYRQILGQKVEFLVSFYNNEISEKSEIFDDQFSVERPDGSNFTLKIRSTKLEDSAMYFCASKARGGANVLTFGAGSRLTVL.